Below, one TCR beta chain is given with its context. Its antigen remains unidentified. Method: immunoSEQ multiplex PCR; TCRdb's copy keeps in-frame clones and lacks some. The sample comprises roughly 2 million clones, 85% to 95% of which are singletons, and 0.1% to 0.15% rests with the top ten. The data are from a study of shared clonotypes between healthy human individuals. Study-wide results and caveats: Memory subsets generally showed smaller estimated richness than naive subsets did.

The CDR3 consists of 15 residues. The V segment lost 6 bases and the J segment 1 base; nucleotides outside the gene matches: 3. Germline V lookup: CDR1 SNHLY, CDR2 FYNNEI. Specimen: naive CD4+ T cells sorted from blood. Noted subset: CD45RA+ positively selected. This clonotype was sampled from a man aged 18 to 30 in good health. V gene TRBV2 combines with J gene TRBJ1-6; 7 bases align to TRBD1. CDR3 amino acids: CASRPGGSYNSPLHF. CDR3 DNA: TGTGCCAGCAGGCCAGGGGGTTCCTATAATTCACCCCTCCACTTT.